This TCR beta chain emerged from a study of blood T cell repertoires in COVID-19. For the study at large: Specimens from acute and convalescent COVID-19 originated in the United States, Italy and Spain. T cells, B-cell-depleted T cells, or PBMCs supplied cDNA or gDNA.

V shed 5 bases and J shed 3 bases, with 17 bases lying between them. In germline, CDR1 is GTSNPN, CDR2 SVGIG (reference sequence). CDR3 length: 14 residues. As processed by the authors: Estimates of nucleated cell counts were drawn from the amplification of reference gene primers. The protocol was immunoSEQ multiplex PCR, while the TCRdb copy is restricted to in-frame clones and leaves out a portion. The DNA was the basis for D and trimming; V, J and clone size are from that table. The repertoire holds about 200,000 clones, with around nine tenths as singletons. The rearrangement uses TRBV30 and TRBJ2-7, with D maybe TRBD1 (5 bases). The receptor was isolated from a man in his sixties with acute or convalescent COVID-19. The sample was peripheral blood. This CDR3 reads CAWARAKGLYEQYF. The DNA for the CDR3 is TGTGCCTGGGCCCGGGCCAAGGGGCTCTACGAGCAGTACTTC.